The clone carrying this TCR beta chain has more than one count but fewer than ten. Germline V gene sequence: CDR1 SQVTM, CDR2 ANQGSEA. V shed 0 bases and J shed 1 base, with 12 bases lying between them. This CDR3 comprises 15 residues. TCRdb re-called the 5' RACE reads with MiXCR, one entry per CDR3 protein. The table includes approximately 430,000 distinct CDR3 sequences, roughly a quarter detected once. This sample stems from a study of T-cell memory formation after mild COVID-19. The material sequenced was PBMCs or a T cell subset sorted from them (not recorded which). V usage is TRBV29-1 and J usage is TRBJ1-1, with D uncertain. The sequence was obtained from an adult woman who had mild COVID-19 (a few samples of this study predate the infection). Cell type and time point are not known. The CDR3 loop is CSVEDSVTANTEAFF. CDR3 nucleotide sequence: TGCAGCGTTGAAGACTCTGTGACGGCGAACACTGAAGCTTTCTTT.